This entry features one TCR beta chain sequence. This specimen comes from a study of blood T cell repertoires in COVID-19. The wider study: COVID-19 samples, acute and convalescent, were from the United States, Italy and Spain.

Sequencing was performed with immunoSEQ multiplex PCR; in TCRdb, only in-frame clones are kept and a portion is missing. The sample records approximately 120,000 clones, 70% to 80% being singletons. Source material: peripheral blood. The clonotype originates from a man in his forties with active or convalescent COVID-19.

As DNA, the CDR3 is TGTGCCAGCAGCCGCAACTTCATGAACACTGAAGCTTTCTTT. Its protein is CASSRNFMNTEAFF. The chain combines TRBV11-3 with TRBJ1-1; D is unclear. The CDR3 is 14 amino acids. The V end lost 5 bases, the J end lost 0 bases, and 10 bases lay between the germline ends. Germline V gene sequence: CDR1 SGHNT, CDR2 YENEEA.